This T cell receptor beta chain appears in the sequencing data of a study of beta chain features in type 1 diabetes. General study findings and limits: PCR, the amplification step, might favor shorter templates, equally in patients and controls. Sequencing used cDNA, and cells with high TCR expression could therefore be over-represented. Within patients, naive, central memory and Treg TCRB repertoires seemed more similar than within healthy donors. All four CD4+ subsets from Type 1 diabetes patients carried moderately but significantly shorter TCRB CDR3s.

A remark on this clone: The antigen is unknown.

J was trimmed by 3 bases and V by 2 bases; bases with no gene match: 8. The length of the CDR3 is 16 residues. Germline loops: CDR1 ENHRY, CDR2 SYGVKD. The investigators reverse transcribed all of the isolated RNA, so they sequenced expressed TCRB transcripts. Clones were read by immunoSEQ multiplex PCR, and TCRdb kept only the in-frame ones, dropping some. The sample lists hundreds of thousands of clones, 13% occurring once. Every sorted population was more than 98% pure. The V gene is TRBV10-3, the J gene TRBJ2-7, with 9 bases that match TRBD1. This sequence originates from a man between 18 and 35 years old with type 1 diabetes. Sequencing input: naive CD4+ T cells from blood. The CDR3, as DNA: TGTGCCATCAGTGAGACCCCGACAGGGGGAAGCTACGAGCAGTACTTC. Translated: CAISETPTGGSYEQYF.